The TCR beta chain under discussion was sequenced for a study of TIL therapy for anti-PD-1-resistant metastatic lung cancer. Study context: Tumors had a median PD-L1 proportion score of roughly 5.7%. Most patients had lung adenocarcinoma; a handful of tumors were EGFR-mutant, two ALK-rearranged; half smoked currently or formerly. Median tumor mutation burden was about 1.5 mutations per megabase. Study-wide points: Many TIL product clones were absent from baseline tumor, suggesting clonal contraction.

With regard to this clone: Its antigen is as yet unknown.

The time point is: pre-treatment sample, taken before nivolumab and TIL therapy. Pleural nodules or supraclavicular lymph nodes made up most of the excised metastases sampled. This was the immunoSEQ v3 assay. Some clones are missing from TCRdb's copy, which holds only in-frame ones; the method was immunoSEQ multiplex PCR. The table includes some 13,000 clones, 66% detected once. There are 12 residues in the CDR3. CDR1 is KGHSH, CDR2 LQKENI, per germline. Trimming left V 4 bases short and J 0 bases short, with 4 bases between. The material sequenced was tumor tissue, taken at baseline. V usage is TRBV18 and J usage is TRBJ2-7; the D is unclear. This TCR came from a woman between 30 and 80 years old with non-small cell lung cancer. The CDR3 nucleotides read TGTGCCAGCTCACTCGGCTCCTACGAGCAGTACTTC. As protein: CASSLGSYEQYF. The entire variable domain, with the rest obtained from reference TRBV18 and TRBJ2-7, is as follows: NAGVMQNPRHLVRRRGQEARLRCSPMKGHSHVYWYRQLPEEGLKFMVYLQKENIIDESGMPKERFSAEFPKEGPSILRIQQVVRGDSAAYFCASSLGSYEQYFGPGTRLTVT.